These 23 T cell receptor beta chains came from one sample sequenced in a study of control samples from healthy donors and cancer patients. Sequenced by immunoSEQ multiplex PCR; TCRdb stores in-frame clones only, minus some. The sample lists 150,000 or so clones, roughly 93% occurring once. Sequences were obtained from blood. The receptors were gathered from a man aged 18 to 29 in good health.

This chain joins TRBV10-2 and TRBJ2-1, with 8 bases matching TRBD2. Germline assignment: CDR1 WSHSY and CDR2 SAAADI. J lost 5 bases, V lost 10 bases, and 10 bases had no gene match. The CDR3 has 14 residues. CDR3 coding DNA: TGCGCCACCGGGAGGGGTGAAATCGACAATGAGCAGTTCTTC. It encodes CATGRGEIDNEQFF.

This chain connects TRBV19 to TRBJ2-2, with 7 bases fitting TRBD1. Germline assignment: CDR1 LNHDA and CDR2 SQIVND (reference sequence). The trim removed 7 bases at V and 4 bases at J, leaving 3 bases unmatched. This CDR3 region has 13 residues. The CDR3 DNA follows: TGTGCCAGTATGTCAGGGGGCACCGGGGAGCTGTTTTTT. As protein: CASMSGGTGELFF.

The sample holds one count of this clone. The chain employs TRBV29-1 and TRBJ1-1; 7 bases map to TRBD1. The CDR3 contains 14 residues. V lost 4 bases, J lost 0 bases, and 5 bases stayed unmatched. Germline V gene sequence: CDR1 SQVTM, CDR2 ANQGSEA. The CDR3 nucleotides read TGCAGCGTTGGGGGACAGATCATGAACACTGAAGCTTTCTTT. Its translation is CSVGGQIMNTEAFF.

The rearrangement joins TRBV28 to TRBJ1-5; 8 nucleotides match TRBD1. The junction had 10 bases not matched to a gene; V was cut back by 3 bases and J by 3 bases. Germline V gene lookup returns CDR1 MDHEN and CDR2 SYDVKM. This CDR3 has 17 amino acids. The CDR3 nucleotides are TGTGCCAGCAGTTTCCACTCGGGACAGGTATTCAATCAGCCCCAGCATTTT. Its translation is CASSFHSGQVFNQPQHF.

The chain combines TRBV28 with TRBJ2-3; 14 nucleotides match TRBD2. The CDR3 spans 15 residues. Germline assignment: CDR1 MDHEN and CDR2 SYDVKM. Germline trimming cut 5 bases from V and 6 bases from J; bases unmatched to any gene: 4. CDR3 nucleotides: TGTGCCAGCAGTGGGACTAGCGGGAGTAGGGATACGCAGTATTTT. This translates into CASSGTSGSRDTQYF.

The chain uses TRBV7-2 and TRBJ1-5; tentatively, D is TRBD1 (5 bases). CDR3 size: 15 residues. V lost 2 bases, J lost 7 bases, and 15 bases lay in between. Per the germline V gene, CDR1 is SGHTA and CDR2 is FQGNSA. DNA of the CDR3: TGTGCCAGCAGCTTAACAGTAGGGGAGTGGCAGCCCCAGCATTTT. This codes for CASSLTVGEWQPQHF.

The J gene is TRBJ2-1, the V gene TRBV9; D is tentatively TRBD1 or TRBD2 (5 bases each). V lost 0 bases and J 11 bases, leaving 21 bases between the germline ends. The CDR3 runs 16 residues. In germline, CDR1 is SGDLS, CDR2 YYNGEE. The CDR3 DNA reads as TGTGCCAGCAGCGTAGCGCTAACTGCTCGGGACGGGCAGCAGTTCTTC. Amino acids: CASSVALTARDGQQFF.

J is TRBJ2-3 and V is TRBV4-3; 7 bases agree with TRBD1. Trimming took 4 bases from V and 2 from J; bases not matched to a gene: 6. Germline CDR1 is LGHNA and CDR2 is YSLEER. The CDR3 spans 15 residues. CDR3 nucleotides: TGCGCCAGCAGCCGAGGGGGACAGCCCACAGATACGCAGTATTTT. It encodes CASSRGGQPTDTQYF.

V is TRBV7-8 and J is TRBJ1-1; a weak D match, TRBD1 (5 bases). Germline V CDR1 and CDR2: SGHVS, FQNEAQ. The CDR3 totals 16 residues. V was cut by 5 bases and J by 1 base, with 17 bases left in between. The CDR3 is CASSKIRQSPNTEAFF. For the CDR3, the DNA is TGTGCCAGCAGCAAGATTCGACAGTCCCCGAACACTGAAGCTTTCTTT.

The J gene is TRBJ2-7, the V gene TRBV7-8; D is unresolved. The CDR3 is 12 amino acids. V gave up 5 bases and J gave up 6 bases, with 11 bases separating them. Germline loops: CDR1 SGHVS, CDR2 FQNEAQ. The CDR3 here is CASSPRSGEQYF. CDR3 nucleotide sequence: TGTGCCAGCAGCCCTCGGAGTGGCGAGCAGTACTTC.

This clone was observed a single time. This sequence joins TRBV11-2 and TRBJ1-5; tentative D call: TRBD1 (6 bases). Germline V gives CDR1 SGHAT, CDR2 FQNNGV. Trimming stripped 1 base from V and 3 bases from J, with 7 bases between. CDR3 length: 14 residues. CDR3 DNA sequence: TGTGCCAGCAGCTTAGCAGGGGCCAATCAGCCCCAGCATTTT. Amino acids: CASSLAGANQPQHF. Based on the CDR3 plus reference TRBV11-2 and TRBJ1-5, the full variable domain is EAGVAQSPRYKIIEKRQSVAFWCNPISGHATLYWYQQILGQGPKLLIQFQNNGVVDDSQLPKDRFSAERLKGVDSTLKIQPAKLEDSAVYLCASSLAGANQPQHFGDGTRLSIL.

The chain employs TRBV5-1 and TRBJ1-1, with unresolved D. This CDR3 spans 13 amino acids. Germline assignment: CDR1 SGHRS and CDR2 YFSETQ. Trimming shortened V by 0 bases and J by 5 bases, and 8 bases separated the two germline ends. CDR3 sequence (DNA): TGCGCCAGCAGCTTGGCCACGGGGACTGAAGCTTTCTTT. It codes for CASSLATGTEAFF.

The CDR3 loop reads CASSPDGTNEKLFF. As DNA, the CDR3 is TGTGCCAGCAGCCCAGATGGAACTAATGAAAAACTGTTTTTT. The rearrangement links TRBV5-4 to TRBJ1-4, with unresolved D. V was shortened by 4 bases and J by 1 base, with 8 bases between the two germline ends. This CDR3 comprises 14 residues. Germline V CDR1 and CDR2: SGHNT, YYREEE (reference sequence).

The chain recombines TRBV19 with TRBJ2-7, with 9 positions matching TRBD2. Germline trimming cut 6 bases from V and 5 bases from J; bases unmatched to any gene: 14. The CDR3 sequence is 16 residues long. The germline CDR1 and CDR2 sequences are LNHDA and SQIVND (reference sequence). CDR3: CASSATVAGEGHEQYF. CDR3 nucleotide sequence: TGTGCCAGTAGCGCGACAGTAGCGGGAGAGGGCCACGAGCAGTACTTC. Full variable domain (outside the CDR3, taken from reference TRBV19 and TRBJ2-7): DGGITQSPKYLFRKEGQNVTLSCEQNLNHDAMYWYRQDPGQGLRLIYYSQIVNDFQKGDIAEGYSVSREKKESFPLTVTSAQKNPTAFYLCASSATVAGEGHEQYFGPGTRLTVT.

V usage is TRBV7-9 and J usage is TRBJ2-1; 11 bases agree with TRBD2. The CDR3 consists of 14 residues. The V and J ends lost 11 bases and 2 bases, in that order; junction bases with no gene match: 5. Per germline, CDR1 SEHNR and CDR2 FQNEAQ (reference sequence). In DNA, the CDR3 is TGTGCCGGCAAGGGACTAGCGGCCTACAATGAGCAGTTCTTC. It encodes CAGKGLAAYNEQFF. The full variable domain, rest sourced from reference TRBV7-9 and TRBJ2-1, is DTGVSQNPRHKITKRGQNVTFRCDPISEHNRLYWYRQTLGQGPEFLTYFQNEAQLEKSRLLSDRFSAERPKGSFSTLEIQRTEQGDSAMYLCAGKGLAAYNEQFFGPGTRLTVL.

V and J are TRBV13 and TRBJ2-1; TRBD1 is a possible D gene (6 bases). The V end lost 5 bases, the J end lost 7 bases, and 15 bases lay between the germline ends. This CDR3 comprises 14 residues. Germline CDR1 reads PRHDT; CDR2 reads FYEKMQ (reference sequence). This CDR3 is CASSPRGTGNEQFF. The CDR3 coding sequence is TGTGCCAGCAGCCCTCGGGGAACAGGGAATGAGCAGTTCTTC. The whole variable domain, filled in from reference TRBV13 and TRBJ2-1, reads AAGVIQSPRHLIKEKRETATLKCYPIPRHDTVYWYQQGPGQDPQFLISFYEKMQSDKGSIPDRFSAQQFSDYHSELNMSSLELGDSALYFCASSPRGTGNEQFFGPGTRLTVL.

CDR3 coding DNA: TGCGCCAGCAGCCAAGAACAGGGCGTGGAGACCCAGTACTTC. This translates into CASSQEQGVETQYF. The chain combines TRBV4-1 with TRBJ2-5, with D possibly being TRBD1 (6 bases). V was pared by 0 bases and J by 5 bases, with 10 bases between. The CDR3 spans 14 residues. Looked up from germline, CDR1 is MGHRA and CDR2 is YSYEKL.

The gene calls are TRBV6-2 or TRBV6-3 and TRBJ2-5; 12 bases align to TRBD2. Germline V CDR1 and CDR2: MNHEY, SVGEGT. V lost 4 bases to trimming and J lost 5 bases; unmatched junction nucleotides: 11. The CDR3 spans 17 residues. CDR3 sequence reads: CASSSILAGGPGETQYF. The CDR3 region has the DNA TGTGCCAGCAGTTCGATCCTAGCGGGAGGGCCGGGTGAGACCCAGTACTTC.

V and J are TRBV2 and TRBJ1-2, with 7 nucleotides matching TRBD1. This CDR3 spans 14 amino acids. Germline V CDR1 and CDR2: SNHLY, FYNNEI. V dropped 8 bases and J dropped 2; count of bases not matched to a gene: 8. The chain's CDR3 is CASRPGGTNYGYTF. CDR3 DNA: TGTGCCAGCCGCCCAGGGGGTACCAACTATGGCTACACCTTC.

J is TRBJ2-1 and V is TRBV5-4; no reliable D call. CDR1 is SGHNT, CDR2 YYREEE, per germline (reference sequence). This CDR3 contains 13 residues. Deletions cut 4 bases from V and 2 bases from J, with 7 bases between. The CDR3 region has the DNA TGTGCCAGCAGCCCCCGGACCTACAATGAGCAGTTCTTC. Protein sequence: CASSPRTYNEQFF.

This clone was detected a few times. V gene TRBV5-1 combines with J gene TRBJ1-2; TRBD1 matches at 11 bases. The J segment lost 2 bases and the V segment lost 3 bases, leaving 3 bases of the junction unmatched. CDR3 size: 15 residues. CDR1 is SGHRS and CDR2 is YFSETQ in the germline V gene. The CDR3 DNA is TGCGCCAGCAGCTCTGGACAGGGGGCGAACTATGGCTACACCTTC. Its translation is CASSSGQGANYGYTF. Variable domain in full (rest from reference TRBV5-1 and TRBJ1-2): KAGVTQTPRYLIKTRGQQVTLSCSPISGHRSVSWYQQTPGQGLQFLFEYFSETQRNKGNFPGRFSGRQFSNSRSEMNVSTLELGDSALYLCASSSGQGANYGYTFGSGTRLTVV.

The chain carries TRBV2 and TRBJ1-5; 7 positions match TRBD1. Per the germline V gene, CDR1 is SNHLY and CDR2 is FYNNEI. The ends lost 6 bases at V and 5 bases at J; junction bases unmatched: 10. The CDR3 has 15 amino acids. The DNA for the CDR3 is TGTGCCAGCAGCTTTGAACAGGGGACATATCAGCCCCAGCATTTT. Amino acid sequence: CASSFEQGTYQPQHF.

To note about this clone: Other DNA sequences in this sample translate to the same CDR3. The chain is built from TRBV15 and TRBJ2-2; D gene unclear. This CDR3 has 14 residues. The V gene's germline CDR1 is LNHNV and CDR2 YYDKDF (reference sequence). V was cut by 0 bases and J by 4 bases, with 6 bases left in between. CDR3 nucleotides: TGTGCCACCAGCAGAGATCGGAGCACCGGGGAGCTGTTTTTT. It yields the protein CATSRDRSTGELFF.